The TCR beta chain described here comes from a study of T-cell reconstitution after alpha-beta-depleted transplantation in children. Trimming cost V 6 bases and J 7 bases, with 15 bases left between them. This CDR3 is built from 13 residues. This clonotype was observed at least ten times. Library preparation (for TCRbeta) was performed with unique molecular identifiers. Each CDR3 protein is one row after TCRdb ran MiXCR on the PCR reads. This sample has about 20,000 distinct CDR3 sequences, with approximately 12% found just once. This receptor was obtained from a female patient aged 2-10 years who had a stem cell transplant for congenital amegakaryocytic thrombocytopenia, so the T cells may come from the graft donor. Material: PBMCs, mostly from graft donor cells, obtained 60 days after TCRalphabeta/CD19-depleted stem cell transplant. This chain joins TRBV12-3 or TRBV12-4 and TRBJ1-1; a weak D match, TRBD1 (5 bases). Written as DNA, the CDR3 is TGTGCCAGCAGCACAGAACAGGACCGTGAAGCTTTCTTT. This encodes CASSTEQDREAFF.